The clone carrying this T cell receptor (beta chain) came up many times. What it binds is unknown. The entry originates in a study of molecular identifiers for immune sequencing clone quantification. General study points: Underestimation of highly expanded clone sizes could arise where identical TCR molecules share a barcode.

In TCRdb, the PCR reads were re-called with MiXCR into one record per CDR3 protein. The repertoire holds fewer than 350,000 distinct CDR3 sequences, with roughly a quarter as singletons. CDR3 length equals 13 residues. V dropped 1 base and J dropped 5 bases, with 5 bases sitting between them. This receptor was obtained from a human donor in good health. Some libraries in this study had Jurkat cell RNA spiked in. This rearrangement joins TRBV12-3 or TRBV12-4 to TRBJ2-2, with D hard to call. What was sequenced was naive CD8+ T cells from blood, with Jurkat cell RNA spiked in. The subset denotes: FACS-sorted CD8+CD4-CCR7+CD45RA+ naive T cells. This CDR3 reads CASSLDQTGELFF. The CDR3, as DNA: TGTGCCAGCAGTTTAGATCAGACCGGGGAGCTGTTTTTT.